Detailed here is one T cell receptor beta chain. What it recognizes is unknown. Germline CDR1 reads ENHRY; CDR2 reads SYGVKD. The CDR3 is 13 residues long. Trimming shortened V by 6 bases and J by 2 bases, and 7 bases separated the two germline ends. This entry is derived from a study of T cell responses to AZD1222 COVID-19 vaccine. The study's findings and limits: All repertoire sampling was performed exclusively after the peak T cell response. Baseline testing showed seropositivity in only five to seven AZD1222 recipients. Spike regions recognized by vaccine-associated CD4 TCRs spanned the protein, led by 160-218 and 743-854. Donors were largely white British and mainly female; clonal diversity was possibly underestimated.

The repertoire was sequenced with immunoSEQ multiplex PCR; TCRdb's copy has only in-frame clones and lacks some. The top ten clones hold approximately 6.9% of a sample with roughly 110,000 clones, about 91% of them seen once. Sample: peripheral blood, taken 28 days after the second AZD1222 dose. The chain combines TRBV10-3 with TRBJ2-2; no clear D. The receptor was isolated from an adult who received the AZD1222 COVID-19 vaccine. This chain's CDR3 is CAISPPNTGELFF. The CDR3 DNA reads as TGTGCCATCAGCCCCCCTAACACCGGGGAGCTGTTTTTT.